Listed below are T cell receptor beta chains from one sample, sequenced in a study of shared clonotypes between healthy human individuals. Repertoires were generated with immunoSEQ multiplex PCR, while TCRdb's copy carries only in-frame clones and drops some. Altogether more than 850,000 clones are present, approximately 80% being singletons, with the ten largest covering under 0.6%. The sample taken for sequencing was memory CD4+ T cells from PBMCs. Source of these receptors: a man aged 18 to 30 in good health. Some clones in this sample may be carry-over from other donors' samples. CDR3s leave out the opening cysteine and the closing phenylalanine or tryptophan. Fields, in order: D gene, V gene, CDR3 protein. A D gene is named only where the DNA matches it firmly.

TRBD1	TRBV6-1	ASSGTGIYNEQF
.	TRBV29-1	SVELGSTSEQY
.	TRBV10-3	ATSPGQGSGPYEQY
TRBD2	TRBV5-1	ASSSSPSGMQETQY
.	TRBV5-6	ASSPGPSAYYGYT
.	TRBV5-1	ASSRAQGLHYNEQF
.	TRBV28	ASRPRLDRHEQY
.	TRBV5-1	ASSLTASGGNTIY
.	TRBV2	ASAGGGIQPQH
TRBD2	TRBV28	ASRRTGTSGSPY
TRBD1	TRBV5-4	ASSVRGQGHQETQY
TRBD1	TRBV7-9	ASSEQGTNYGYT
.	TRBV25-1	ASRSRTTNEKLF
TRBD2	TRBV4-2	ASSQGKSAGGYNEQF
.	TRBV19	ASRFSIAAYNEQF
TRBD1	TRBV4-1	ASSPREGAEGYT
.	TRBV7-9	ASSLGGLSTNEKLF
.	TRBV6-1	ASSEKGKGEKLF
TRBD2	TRBV5-1	ASSALAGATYEQY
TRBD1	TRBV15	ATSRGEWTGAEAF
TRBD1	TRBV29-1	SVVTGGSGELF
.	TRBV7-9	ASSLTSNQPQH
.	TRBV28	ASRWANTGELF
.	TRBV7-2	ASSLGTARSNQPQH